This T cell receptor (beta chain) is from a study of blood T cell repertoires in COVID-19. Study-wide background: Samples representing acute and convalescent COVID-19 were sourced from the United States, Italy and Spain. In each case, the material was cDNA or gDNA derived from T cells, B-cell-depleted T cells, or PBMCs.

CDR3 length: 14 amino acids. Trimming at V came to 5 bases and at J to 7 bases, leaving 9 bases not matched to a gene. The germline gives CDR1 MNHEY, CDR2 SMNVEV (reference sequence). Original methodology: Reference gene primer amplification in the assay estimated nucleated cell counts. Using immunoSEQ multiplex PCR, the repertoire was profiled, and TCRdb retains in-frame clones only, with some absent. V and J calls and clone size come straight from that table; D and trimming were deduced from the DNA. In the table there are about 120,000 clones, approximately 80% of which are singletons. This clonotype was sampled from a man in his fifties or sixties with acute or convalescent COVID-19. The sequenced material came from peripheral blood. The chain combines TRBV27 with TRBJ2-7; 9 bases are shared with TRBD1. The CDR3 DNA reads TGTGCCAGCAGTAAACAGGGGGCGCGTAATGAGCAGTACTTC. Amino acids: CASSKQGARNEQYF.